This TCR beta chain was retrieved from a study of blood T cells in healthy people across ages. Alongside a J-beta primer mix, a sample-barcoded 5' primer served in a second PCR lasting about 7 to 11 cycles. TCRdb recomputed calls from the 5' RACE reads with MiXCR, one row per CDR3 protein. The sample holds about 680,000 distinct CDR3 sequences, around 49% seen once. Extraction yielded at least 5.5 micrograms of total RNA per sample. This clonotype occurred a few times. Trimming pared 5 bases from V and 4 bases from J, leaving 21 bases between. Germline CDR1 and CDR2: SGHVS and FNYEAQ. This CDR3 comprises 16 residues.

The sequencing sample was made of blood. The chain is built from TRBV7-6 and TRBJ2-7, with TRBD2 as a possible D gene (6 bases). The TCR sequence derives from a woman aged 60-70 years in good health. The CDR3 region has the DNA TGTGCCAGCAGCGAATATGGTGGGGGACTTCTATACGAGCAGTACTTC. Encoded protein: CASSEYGGGLLYEQYF.